This TCR beta chain came from a study of blood T cell repertoires in COVID-19. Turning to the study itself: Researchers got acute and convalescent COVID-19 samples from the United States, Italy and Spain.

CDR3 length: 19 amino acids. V was pared by 4 bases and J by 4 bases, with 16 bases of the junction left unmatched. The germline V gene encodes CDR1 ENHRY and CDR2 SYGVKD. Those designated as exposed participants met a COVID-19 case within 2 weeks before study entry. The data were produced by immunoSEQ multiplex PCR, yet TCRdb's version contains in-frame clones alone and is incomplete. The repertoire has around 240,000 clones, just under 90% of them found once; the top ten carry around 0.8%. The chain has TRBV10-3 and TRBJ2-3; 11 bases map to TRBD2. This clonotype originated in a man aged 50 or older who had been exposed to COVID-19. What was sequenced was PBMCs or T cells enriched from blood (not recorded which). For the CDR3, the DNA is TGTGCCATCAGTGGCCACCCCAGCCGGGCTAGCGGGAGGTCAGATACGCAGTATTTT. Translation: CAISGHPSRASGRSDTQYF.